Only a few counts were recorded for the clone carrying this T cell receptor beta chain. This sample stems from a study of blood T cell repertoires in COVID-19. Study context: COVID-19 samples, acute and convalescent, were from the United States, Italy and Spain. Sources were T cells, B-cell-depleted T cells, or PBMCs; the material itself was cDNA or gDNA.

As handled by the study authors: Scientists estimated how many nucleated cells there were by amplifying reference gene primers. Method: immunoSEQ multiplex PCR; TCRdb's copy keeps in-frame clones and lacks some. The D gene and trimming were derived from the DNA, and the V and J assignments and clone size from that table. This sample has about 74,000 clones, with around nine tenths found just once. This CDR3 contains 13 residues. From germline, CDR1 is MNHEY and CDR2 SMNVEV (reference sequence). With 5 bases removed from V and 3 bases from J, the gap between germline ends came to 8 bases. The sequenced material came from peripheral blood. J is TRBJ1-5 and V is TRBV27; the D is unclear. The origin of this receptor is a human donor in a cohort sampled during active COVID-19. CDR3 protein: CASSGEANQPQHF. The CDR3 region has the DNA TGTGCCAGCAGTGGGGAGGCCAATCAGCCCCAGCATTTT.